The 21 T cell receptor beta chains given below trace back to one sample, sequenced in a study of blood T cell repertoires in COVID-19. Sequencing used immunoSEQ multiplex PCR; TCRdb keeps in-frame clones, though not all of them. Of about 190,000 clones in the sample, 84% were seen once. The sequenced material came from PBMCs or T cells enriched from blood (not recorded which). These receptors all stem from a woman in her 30s who had recovered from COVID-19.

The gene calls are TRBV19 and TRBJ1-4; the D is unclear. Germline CDR1 reads LNHDA; CDR2 reads SQIVND (reference sequence). Between the trimmed V and J ends, which lost 5 bases and 4 bases, there was a span of 8 bases. The CDR3 runs 13 residues. CDR3 DNA: TGTGCCAGTAGTTTCATTTTTAATGAAAAACTGTTTTTT. This codes for CASSFIFNEKLFF.

V and J are TRBV13 and TRBJ1-3; no firm D call. Trimming pared 0 bases from V and 8 bases from J, leaving 8 bases between. Germline assignment: CDR1 PRHDT and CDR2 FYEKMQ (reference sequence). This CDR3 comprises 13 residues. The CDR3 sequence is CASSLGVGDTIYF. CDR3 DNA: TGTGCCAGCAGCTTAGGAGTCGGTGACACCATATATTTT.

The chain uses TRBV28 and TRBJ2-7; 9 bases map to TRBD1. CDR1 is MDHEN and CDR2 is SYDVKM in the germline V gene. This CDR3 has 17 amino acids. With V trimmed by 2 bases and J by 0 bases, 8 bases remained unmatched. The CDR3 region has the DNA TGTGCCAGCAGTTTACCCCCGGACAGGGGCTACTCCTACGAGCAGTACTTC. Its protein product is CASSLPPDRGYSYEQYF. Full variable domain (missing parts from reference TRBV28 and TRBJ2-7): DVKVTQSSRYLVKRTGEKVFLECVQDMDHENMFWYRQDPGLGLRLIYFSYDVKMKEKGDIPEGYSVSREKKERFSLILESASTNQTSMYLCASSLPPDRGYSYEQYFGPGTRLTVT.

The rearrangement joins TRBV7-8 to TRBJ2-2; D ambiguous. The germline V gene encodes CDR1 SGHVS and CDR2 FQNEAQ. This CDR3 is 17 amino acids long. Trimming removed 0 bases from V and 1 base from J, with 12 bases in between. This CDR3 reads CASSLAEPAGNTGELFF. The CDR3 nucleotides are TGTGCCAGCAGCTTAGCTGAACCCGCAGGGAACACCGGGGAGCTGTTTTTT.

This clone has only one observation. This chain links TRBV9 with TRBJ1-1, with D hard to call. This CDR3 has 14 residues. Germline CDR1 reads SGDLS; CDR2 reads YYNGEE. Deletions cut 2 bases from V and 0 bases from J, with 8 bases between. The CDR3 reads CASSVQAVNTEAFF. The CDR3 nucleotides are TGTGCCAGCAGCGTGCAAGCGGTGAACACTGAAGCTTTCTTT.

Only a few counts were recorded for this clone. The chain combines TRBV29-1 with TRBJ1-2; TRBD1 is a possible D gene (5 bases). The germline V gene encodes CDR1 SQVTM and CDR2 ANQGSEA. The V end lost 6 bases, the J end lost 11 bases, and 13 bases lay between the germline ends. The CDR3 has 10 amino acids. This CDR3 reads CSVGPLPYTF. CDR3 in DNA: TGCAGCGTGGGGCCCCTACCATACACCTTC.

The chain recombines TRBV12-3 or TRBV12-4 with TRBJ1-2, with 7 bases aligning to TRBD1. With V trimmed by 6 bases and J by 3 bases, 4 bases remained unmatched. The CDR3 is 13 amino acids. DNA of the CDR3: TGTGCCAGCAGCCTTGACAGGGACTATGGCTACACCTTC. It specifies CASSLDRDYGYTF.

This clone is a singleton in its sample. V and J are TRBV2 and TRBJ2-2, with 8 bases that match TRBD2. There are 17 residues in the CDR3. The V segment lost 2 bases and the J segment 0 bases; nucleotides outside the gene matches: 5. Germline V lookup: CDR1 SNHLY, CDR2 FYNNEI. In DNA form, the CDR3 reads TGTGCCAGCAGTGAAAAAGTGGGACTAGCGAACACCGGGGAGCTGTTTTTT. Amino acid sequence: CASSEKVGLANTGELFF.

This chain links TRBV7-8 with TRBJ1-1, with D possibly TRBD1 on 6 matching bases. The ends were cut back, 5 bases at V and 2 bases at J, with 12 bases in the middle. Germline CDR1 is SGHVS and CDR2 is FQNEAQ. CDR3 size: 14 residues. The CDR3 DNA follows: TGTGCCAGCAGCCCGGGACACTACAACACTGAAGCTTTCTTT. Amino acids: CASSPGHYNTEAFF.

This clone was recorded a few times. The J gene is TRBJ1-4, the V gene TRBV19, with D possibly being TRBD1 (5 bases). Trimming cost V 3 bases and J 8 bases, with 16 bases left between them. Germline assignment: CDR1 LNHDA and CDR2 SQIVND (reference sequence). CDR3 length: 15 residues. The CDR3 sequence is CASSIPQGTGEKLFF. CDR3 nucleotide sequence: TGTGCCAGTAGTATTCCCCAGGGAACAGGAGAAAAACTGTTTTTT.

The rearrangement uses TRBV9 and TRBJ2-2; 7 positions match TRBD1. The CDR3 is 15 residues long. After removal of 5 bases from V and 8 bases from J, the junction contained 12 bases not matched to a gene. Germline values: CDR1 SGDLS, CDR2 YYNGEE. In DNA, the CDR3 is TGTGCCAGCAGGATGGGACAGAGGGCTATGGGGGAGCTGTTTTTT. It is translated as CASRMGQRAMGELFF.

CDR3 sequence: CASSGSGEGGYTF. CDR3 sequence (DNA): TGCGCCAGCAGTGGTTCAGGGGAGGGTGGCTACACCTTC. The genes are TRBV10-2 and TRBJ1-2; D possibly corresponds to TRBD1 (6 bases). Germline V gives CDR1 WSHSY, CDR2 SAAADI. Trimming took off 4 bases at V and 7 bases at J, with 13 bases between the two ends. This CDR3 has 13 residues.

In its sample, this clone was seen once. The rearrangement uses TRBV9 and TRBJ1-1; TRBD1 aligns across 7 bases. There are 15 residues in the CDR3. The V gene's germline CDR1 is SGDLS and CDR2 YYNGEE. V lost 0 bases and J lost 4; bases outside the gene matches: 6. The CDR3 DNA reads TGTGCCAGCAGCGTAGTGGTAGGGGGCCTCACTGAAGCTTTCTTT. Amino acid sequence: CASSVVVGGLTEAFF.

The sample holds one count of this clone. The gene calls are TRBV3-1 (or the pseudogene TRBV3-2) and TRBJ1-5; weak D call: TRBD1 (6 bases). The germline V and J ends were trimmed by 6 bases and 4 bases, with 10 bases remaining between them. The CDR3 runs 13 residues. The germline V gene has CDR1 LGHDT and CDR2 YNNKEL (reference sequence). Written as DNA, the CDR3 is TGTGCCAGCAGTCCCGACAGGAATCAGCCCCAGCATTTT. This codes for CASSPDRNQPQHF.

The chain recombines TRBV4-2 with TRBJ1-6; 7 nucleotides line up with TRBD1. J was trimmed by 7 bases and V by 1 base; bases with no gene match: 7. The CDR3 is 16 amino acids. The germline V gene has CDR1 LGHNA and CDR2 YNFKEQ. This CDR3 reads CASSQARGTDNSPLHF. The CDR3 coding sequence is TGTGCCAGCAGCCAAGCCCGCGGGACAGACAATTCACCCCTCCACTTT.

CDR3 bases: TGTGCCAGCAGTTATCGGGGAGGGGCCTACGAGCAGTACTTC. As protein: CASSYRGGAYEQYF. This chain links TRBV6-5 with TRBJ2-7, with 7 positions matching TRBD2. V was clipped by 3 bases and J by 2 bases; unmatched bases: 4. CDR1 and CDR2 from the germline V gene are MNHEY and SVGAGI. This CDR3 is built from 14 residues.

This clone occurred a few times. The J gene is TRBJ1-2, the V gene TRBV13, with 11 bases identical to TRBD1. Germline-derived CDR1 and CDR2 are PRHDT and FYEKMQ (reference sequence). The CDR3 spans 18 residues. V was pared by 0 bases and J by 3 bases, with 9 bases of the junction left unmatched. CDR3 nucleotides: TGTGCCAGCAGCTTAGGCCCGGGACAGGGGGTCTCTGACTATGGCTACACCTTC. This translates into CASSLGPGQGVSDYGYTF.

This rearrangement joins TRBV7-9 to TRBJ1-1; D remains ambiguous. V lost 5 bases, J lost 4 bases, and 11 bases lay in between. The CDR3 consists of 13 residues. The germline V gene has CDR1 SEHNR and CDR2 FQNEAQ (reference sequence). The chain's CDR3 is CASSPTVTTEAFF. The CDR3 bases are TGTGCCAGCAGCCCTACAGTTACCACTGAAGCTTTCTTT.

The gene calls are TRBV9 and TRBJ1-1; D possibly corresponds to TRBD1 (6 bases). Germline CDR1 SGDLS, CDR2 YYNGEE. Trimming shortened V by 5 bases and J by 10 bases, and 15 bases separated the two germline ends. The CDR3 contains 12 residues. CDR3: CASSPNGGAAFF. The CDR3, as DNA: TGTGCCAGCAGTCCAAACGGGGGGGCAGCTTTCTTT.

The chain couples TRBV27 to TRBJ1-1; D is possibly TRBD1 (6 bases). V gave up 5 bases and J gave up 0 bases, with 10 bases separating them. There are 14 residues in the CDR3. Per germline, CDR1 MNHEY and CDR2 SMNVEV (reference sequence). Here the CDR3 reads CASSLGHLNTEAFF. The DNA of the CDR3 is TGTGCCAGCAGTCTGGGACACCTGAACACTGAAGCTTTCTTT.

The chain is built from TRBV14 and TRBJ1-2, with D perhaps TRBD1 (6 bases). The V gene lost 1 base and the J gene lost 4 bases, with 10 bases spanning the gap. This CDR3 has 14 amino acids. Germline V CDR1 and CDR2: SGHDN, FVKESK. In nucleotides, the CDR3 is TGTGCCAGCAGCCAAGTTGCAGGGGTCTATGGCTACACCTTC. Protein product: CASSQVAGVYGYTF.